Below are 32 T cell receptor beta chains sequenced from a single sample in a study of sequential checkpoint blockade in melanoma. Treatment reported: randomized to nivolumab then ipilimumab (arm A) or the reverse (arm B). Clones were sequenced by immunoSEQ multiplex PCR, and TCRdb holds only the in-frame ones, with some missing. In the table there are roughly 3,400 clones, roughly 24% of which are singletons. Sequences were derived from tumor tissue (inferred from file names), sampled from a patient given nivolumab and ipilimumab in sequence. The origin of the receptors is a human donor with melanoma.

This clone was observed a few times. The rearrangement joins TRBV4-1 to TRBJ1-1; D possibly corresponds to TRBD1 (5 bases). The CDR3 is 12 amino acids. Germline V gene sequence: CDR1 MGHRA, CDR2 YSYEKL. Trimming shortened V by 1 base and J by 5 bases, and 5 bases separated the two germline ends. The CDR3: CASSQAGTEAFF. CDR3 coding DNA: TGCGCCAGCAGCCAAGCAGGGACTGAAGCTTTCTTT.

This chain links TRBV19 with TRBJ1-5, with D possibly being TRBD1 (5 bases). The CDR3 spans 14 residues. Germline CDR1 and CDR2: LNHDA and SQIVND (reference sequence). Trimming took off 6 bases at V and 3 bases at J, with 12 bases between the two ends. DNA for the CDR3: TGTGCCAGTAGCACAAACAGGCCCAATCAGCCCCAGCATTTT. Protein sequence: CASSTNRPNQPQHF.

This sequence joins TRBV28 and TRBJ1-3; D is unclear. Trimming shortened V by 3 bases and J by 1 base, and 10 bases separated the two germline ends. Germline assignment: CDR1 MDHEN and CDR2 SYDVKM. The CDR3 runs 15 residues. The CDR3 DNA is TGTGCCAGCAGTTTGGATTTGGCTTCTGGAAACACCATATATTTT. Translating gives CASSLDLASGNTIYF.

The chain employs TRBV19 and TRBJ2-1, with 8 bases that match TRBD2. Germline values: CDR1 LNHDA, CDR2 SQIVND (reference sequence). The CDR3 contains 16 residues. V was clipped by 4 bases and J by 0 bases; unmatched bases: 5. The CDR3 nucleotides are TGTGCCAGTAGTACCTCGCGGGGGGCCTCCTACAATGAGCAGTTCTTC. Amino acid sequence: CASSTSRGASYNEQFF. The whole variable domain, filled in from reference TRBV19 and TRBJ2-1, reads DGGITQSPKYLFRKEGQNVTLSCEQNLNHDAMYWYRQDPGQGLRLIYYSQIVNDFQKGDIAEGYSVSREKKESFPLTVTSAQKNPTAFYLCASSTSRGASYNEQFFGPGTRLTVL.

The chain carries TRBV7-8 and TRBJ2-1; TRBD1 or TRBD2 may be the D gene (6 bases each). Trimming pared 1 base from V and 14 bases from J, leaving 15 bases between. Germline loops: CDR1 SGHVS, CDR2 FQNEAQ. The length of the CDR3 is 13 residues. CDR3 sequence: CASSLEGGRREFF. The CDR3 bases are TGTGCCAGCAGCTTAGAAGGGGGGCGGAGGGAGTTCTTC.

This clone is categorized as medium-sized. The genes are TRBV6-8 and TRBJ1-5; D is undetermined. Between the trimmed V and J ends, which lost 2 bases and 5 bases, there was a span of 7 bases. This CDR3 contains 13 residues. Germline CDR1 and CDR2: MNHGY and SAAAGT. CDR3 in amino acids: CASSYRAYQPQHF. The CDR3 DNA reads TGTGCCAGCAGTTACAGGGCTTATCAGCCCCAGCATTTT.

This clone is labeled medium-sized. The V gene is TRBV30, the J gene TRBJ1-1; D is perhaps TRBD1 (5 bases). Germline loops: CDR1 GTSNPN, CDR2 SVGIG (reference sequence). Trimming removed 0 bases at V and 3 bases at J, with 14 bases between. This CDR3 has 15 amino acids. In nucleotides, the CDR3 is TGTGCCTGGAGTGTCCTACAGGTGGGGGACACTGAAGCTTTCTTT. Encoded protein: CAWSVLQVGDTEAFF. The full variable domain, rest sourced from reference TRBV30 and TRBJ1-1, is SQTIHQWPATLVQPVGSPLSLECTVEGTSNPNLYWYRQAAGRGLQLLFYSVGIGQISSEVPQNLSASRPQDRQFILSSKKLLLSDSGFYLCAWSVLQVGDTEAFFGQGTRLTVV.

The chain combines TRBV15 with TRBJ1-2; 9 bases agree with TRBD1. Germline assignment: CDR1 LNHNV and CDR2 YYDKDF (reference sequence). Trimming cost V 5 bases and J 4 bases; bases outside gene matches: 8. The CDR3 runs 15 residues. The CDR3 DNA sequence: TGTGCCACCAGCGGTTTAACAGGGGGCGGCTATGGCTACACCTTC. It codes for CATSGLTGGGYGYTF.

This clone is medium-sized. The chain links TRBV11-3 to TRBJ2-7; 10 positions agree with TRBD1. CDR3 size: 16 residues. Trimming removed 4 bases from V and 1 base from J; junction bases left unmatched: 7. Per the germline V gene, CDR1 is SGHNT and CDR2 is YENEEA. CDR3 in amino acids: CASSSTGGEGSYEQYF. The CDR3 DNA reads as TGTGCCAGCAGCTCGACAGGGGGCGAGGGATCCTACGAGCAGTACTTC. Filled out from reference TRBV11-3 and TRBJ2-7, the complete variable domain reads EAGVVQSPRYKIIEKKQPVAFWCNPISGHNTLYWYLQNLGQGPELLIRYENEEAVDDSQLPKDRFSAERLKGVDSTLKIQPAELGDSAVYLCASSSTGGEGSYEQYFGPGTRLTVT.

This clone has a handful of counts. A read error may produce the germline difference seen at one junction end. This sequence joins TRBV6-8 and TRBJ1-2; D possibly corresponds to TRBD1 (6 bases). Germline CDR1 MNHGY, CDR2 SAAAGT. CDR3 size: 15 residues. CDR3 in amino acids: CAISGQGLENYGYTF. Here the CDR3 DNA reads TGTGCCATCAGTGGTCAGGGGCTAGAAAACTATGGCTACACCTTC.

This clone has a count of ten or more. In DNA, the CDR3 is TGTGCCAGCAGCCATCGACAGGGGGCCTACGAGCAGTACTTC. This codes for CASSHRQGAYEQYF. The chain links TRBV2 to TRBJ2-7, with 9 bases aligning to TRBD1. Trimming took 6 bases from V and 2 from J; bases not matched to a gene: 5. The CDR3 contains 14 residues. Per the germline V gene, CDR1 is SNHLY and CDR2 is FYNNEI.

The chain joins TRBV6-8 to TRBJ1-1, with D hard to call. V lost 10 bases to trimming and J lost 3 bases, with 21 bases between them. Germline-derived CDR1 and CDR2 are MNHGY and SAAAGT. The CDR3 runs 15 residues. The CDR3 nucleotides are TGTGCCATCAAGGCATGGTCAGAAGCGGACACTGAAGCTTTCTTT. This gives the protein CAIKAWSEADTEAFF.

The chain links TRBV6-8 to TRBJ1-5; TRBD1 aligns across 10 bases. The CDR3 runs to 15 residues. Germline V lookup: CDR1 MNHGY, CDR2 SAAAGT. The V and J ends lost 6 bases and 7 bases, in that order; junction bases with no gene match: 9. The CDR3 bases are TGTGCCAGCAGGTTGAGACAGGGGGCTGAGCAGCCCCAGCATTTT. Its protein is CASRLRQGAEQPQHF.

This clone has only a few counts. The rearrangement uses TRBV30 and TRBJ2-7; 7 nucleotides line up with TRBD2. CDR3 size: 13 residues. CDR1 GTSNPN and CDR2 SVGIG come from the germline V gene (reference sequence). V shed 3 bases, J shed 3 bases, and the junction held 5 bases outside the gene matches. In DNA form, the CDR3 reads TGTGCCTGGAGCCCAACTAGCGTCTACGAGCAGTACTTC. Residues: CAWSPTSVYEQYF.

This clone was detected only a few times. This chain joins TRBV4-1 and TRBJ2-7, with TRBD2 matching over 13 bases. The CDR3 sequence is 17 residues long. J gave up 2 bases and V 4 bases, and 8 bases lay outside the gene matches. The germline V gene encodes CDR1 MGHRA and CDR2 YSYEKL. In DNA form, the CDR3 reads TGCGCCAGCAGCCCCGGGACTAGCGGGGCTAATACCTACGAGCAGTACTTC. It encodes CASSPGTSGANTYEQYF.

This clone rates as medium-sized (0.01 to 0.1%). CDR3 sequence (DNA): TGTGCCAGCATCCCAGGGGGGGTAACAAATACGCAGTATTTT. Encoded protein: CASIPGGVTNTQYF. V usage is TRBV11-3 and J usage is TRBJ2-3; D is tentatively TRBD1 or TRBD2 (7 bases each). Germline CDR1 reads SGHNT; CDR2 reads YENEEA. With 7 bases removed from V and 7 bases from J, the gap between germline ends came to 18 bases. The CDR3 consists of 14 residues.

By proportion, this clone is large. The chain couples TRBV30 to TRBJ1-1; TRBD1 might be the D (5 bases). Per germline, CDR1 GTSNPN and CDR2 SVGIG (reference sequence). Trimming cost V 2 bases and J 1 base, with 11 bases left between them. The CDR3 is 14 amino acids. For the CDR3, the DNA is TGTGCCTGGAGTACGGGACTGCAGAACACTGAAGCTTTCTTT. Translated, it gives CAWSTGLQNTEAFF. The full variable domain, with the rest looked up from reference TRBV30 and TRBJ1-1, is SQTIHQWPATLVQPVGSPLSLECTVEGTSNPNLYWYRQAAGRGLQLLFYSVGIGQISSEVPQNLSASRPQDRQFILSSKKLLLSDSGFYLCAWSTGLQNTEAFFGQGTRLTVV.

This chain uses TRBV10-2 with TRBJ2-3; 8 bases agree with TRBD2. V lost 3 bases to trimming and J lost 4 bases; unmatched junction nucleotides: 9. CDR3 length equals 16 residues. Germline values: CDR1 WSHSY, CDR2 SAAADI. The CDR3 loop reads CASSDFGGAKADTQYF. The CDR3 nucleotides are TGCGCCAGCAGTGATTTCGGGGGGGCTAAAGCAGATACGCAGTATTTT.

This clone was found many times. The chain combines TRBV7-2 with TRBJ2-7; TRBD1 aligns across 8 bases. CDR3 length: 13 amino acids. The germline V gene has CDR1 SGHTA and CDR2 FQGNSA. The V segment lost 7 bases and the J segment 5 bases; nucleotides outside the gene matches: 7. This chain's CDR3 is CASTMTGANEQYF. The CDR3 nucleotides are TGTGCCAGCACCATGACAGGGGCCAACGAGCAGTACTTC.

In its sample, this clone was seen a few times. The chain has TRBV6-8 and TRBJ2-1; 16 bases are a match to TRBD2. This CDR3 comprises 15 residues. V shed 10 bases, J shed 7 bases, and the junction held 7 bases outside the gene matches. Germline CDR1 reads MNHGY; CDR2 reads SAAAGT. The CDR3 here is CAIGTSGGEWNEQFF. CDR3 in DNA: TGTGCCATCGGGACTAGCGGGGGGGAATGGAATGAGCAGTTCTTC.

The chain combines TRBV5-1 with TRBJ1-2; 8 bases map to TRBD1. CDR3 length equals 16 residues. Germline V gives CDR1 SGHRS, CDR2 YFSETQ. J was trimmed by 7 bases and V by 4 bases; bases with no gene match: 15. CDR3 sequence (DNA): TGCGCCAGCAGCCTACAGACTGGGGCAGGGGGCACTGGCTACACCTTC. It translates to CASSLQTGAGGTGYTF.

This clone was counted only a few times. This chain joins TRBV19 and TRBJ1-6, with 10 bases that match TRBD1. The germline CDR1 and CDR2 sequences are LNHDA and SQIVND (reference sequence). The ends lost 5 bases at V and 9 bases at J; junction bases unmatched: 7. The CDR3 spans 15 residues. The CDR3 nucleotides read TGTGCCAGTAGTGCACGACAGGGGGCGGTTTCACCCCTCCACTTT. Translating gives CASSARQGAVSPLHF.

This clone was seen only a few times. The chain combines TRBV6-8 with TRBJ1-6; D is unresolved. The CDR3 consists of 15 residues. Germline CDR1 is MNHGY and CDR2 is SAAAGT. The ends were cut back, 8 bases at V and 0 bases at J, with 11 bases in the middle. The CDR3 DNA reads TGTGCCAGCCCTACTTGGCCCTCCTATAATTCACCCCTCCACTTT. This gives the protein CASPTWPSYNSPLHF.

This clone occurred a few times. CDR3 region: CATSRAGELNTEAFF. The CDR3 DNA follows: TGTGCCACCAGCAGGGCGGGGGAATTGAACACTGAAGCTTTCTTT. V usage is TRBV15 and J usage is TRBJ1-1, with D possibly TRBD1 on 5 matching bases. The V end lost 3 bases, the J end lost 0 bases, and 11 bases lay between the germline ends. Per the germline V gene, CDR1 is LNHNV and CDR2 is YYDKDF (reference sequence). The CDR3 contains 15 residues.

The gene calls are TRBV5-1 and TRBJ1-6; D not certain. Trimming shortened V by 2 bases and J by 0 bases, and 9 bases separated the two germline ends. This CDR3 has 16 residues. The V gene's germline CDR1 is SGHRS and CDR2 YFSETQ. The CDR3 bases are TGCGCCAGCAGCTTCAGCGGGAGCTCCTATAATTCACCCCTCCACTTT. Translating it yields CASSFSGSSYNSPLHF.

The chain joins TRBV6-8 to TRBJ1-2, with D perhaps matching TRBD1 (6 bases). Per germline, CDR1 MNHGY and CDR2 SAAAGT. CDR3 length: 15 amino acids. The V end was cut by 2 bases, the J end by 0 bases, with 10 bases between. The DNA of the CDR3 is TGTGCCAGCAGTTACAAGCAGGGGACTAACTATGGCTACACCTTC. Residues: CASSYKQGTNYGYTF.

This clone showed up just a few times. The chain recombines TRBV11-3 with TRBJ1-5; D possibly corresponds to TRBD1 (5 bases). V was clipped by 5 bases and J by 1 base, with 15 bases between them. CDR3 length: 16 residues. CDR1 SGHNT and CDR2 YENEEA come from the germline V gene. CDR3: CASSPWGGDSNQPQHF. DNA of the CDR3: TGTGCCAGCAGCCCTTGGGGGGGGGACAGCAATCAGCCCCAGCATTTT.

This clone showed up just a few times. In DNA form, the CDR3 reads TGTGCAAGTCGCTTAGAGGCACGCGGTTTAGGGGGACATCGGGCCACAGATACGCAGTATTTT. Translated, it gives CASRLEARGLGGHRATDTQYF. The chain uses TRBV12-2 and TRBJ2-3; TRBD1, as called in the table, went unchecked against the DNA. TRBV12-2 has pseudogene status. This CDR3 has 21 amino acids.

The rearrangement joins TRBV14 to TRBJ2-5; TRBD1 matches at 11 bases. This CDR3 has 20 amino acids. CDR1 and CDR2 from the germline V gene are SGHDN and FVKESK. V lost 3 bases and J lost 2; bases outside the gene matches: 17. In DNA form, the CDR3 reads TGTGCCAGCAGCCATAAACAACCGGGACAGGGGGTGCTAATACAAGAGACCCAGTACTTC. As protein: CASSHKQPGQGVLIQETQYF.

In its sample, this clone is medium-sized (0.01 to 0.1%). For the CDR3, the DNA is TGTGCCAGCAGTACCCTCTCTGTTGTTTGGCGGGGGGGCGGTGAGCAGTTCTTC. This encodes CASSTLSVVWRGGGEQFF. The chain has TRBV6-8 and TRBJ2-1, with 9 nucleotides matching TRBD2. V was clipped by 5 bases and J by 9 bases; unmatched bases: 20. Germline V gives CDR1 MNHGY, CDR2 SAAAGT. The CDR3 is 18 amino acids.

The chain combines TRBV6-1 with TRBJ2-3; D remains ambiguous. V was cut by 0 bases and J by 0 bases, with 7 bases left in between. Per germline, CDR1 MNHNS and CDR2 SASEGT. This CDR3 has 15 residues. The CDR3 region is CASSEAASSTDTQYF. DNA for the CDR3: TGTGCCAGCAGTGAAGCCGCTTCTAGCACAGATACGCAGTATTTT.

The table lists this clone with many counts. The chain carries TRBV11-3 and TRBJ1-1; a possible D gene is TRBD1 (5 bases). The CDR3 runs 14 residues. Germline CDR1 is SGHNT and CDR2 is YENEEA. V lost 3 bases and J lost 1, with 9 bases in between. The CDR3 spells CASSLFTGNTEAFF. In DNA, the CDR3 is TGTGCCAGCAGCTTGTTCACAGGGAACACTGAAGCTTTCTTT. The full variable domain, completed using reference TRBV11-3 and TRBJ1-1, is EAGVVQSPRYKIIEKKQPVAFWCNPISGHNTLYWYLQNLGQGPELLIRYENEEAVDDSQLPKDRFSAERLKGVDSTLKIQPAELGDSAVYLCASSLFTGNTEAFFGQGTRLTVV.